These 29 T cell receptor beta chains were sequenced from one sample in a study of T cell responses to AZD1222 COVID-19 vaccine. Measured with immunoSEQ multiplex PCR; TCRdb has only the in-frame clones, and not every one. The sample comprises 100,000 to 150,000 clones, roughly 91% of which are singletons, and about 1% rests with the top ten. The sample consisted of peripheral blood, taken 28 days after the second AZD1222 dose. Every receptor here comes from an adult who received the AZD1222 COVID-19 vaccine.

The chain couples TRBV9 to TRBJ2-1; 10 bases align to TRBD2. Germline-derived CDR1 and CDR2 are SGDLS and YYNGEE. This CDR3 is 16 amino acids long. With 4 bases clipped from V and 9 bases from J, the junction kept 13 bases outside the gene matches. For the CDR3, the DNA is TGTGCCAGCAGCCCCCGAAGCGGGAGGGCCGGGGGTGAGCAGTTCTTC. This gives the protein CASSPRSGRAGGEQFF. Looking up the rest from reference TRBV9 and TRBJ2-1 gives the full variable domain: DSGVTQTPKHLITATGQRVTLRCSPRSGDLSVYWYQQSLDQGLQFLIQYYNGEERAKGNILERFSAQQFPDLHSELNLSSLELGDSALYFCASSPRSGRAGGEQFFGPGTRLTVL.

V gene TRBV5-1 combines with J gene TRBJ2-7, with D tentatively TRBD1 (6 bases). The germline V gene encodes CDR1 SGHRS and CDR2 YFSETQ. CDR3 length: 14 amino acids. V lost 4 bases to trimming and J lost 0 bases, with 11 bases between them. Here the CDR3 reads CASSVDSFSYEQYF. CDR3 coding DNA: TGCGCCAGCAGCGTGGACAGTTTCTCCTACGAGCAGTACTTC.

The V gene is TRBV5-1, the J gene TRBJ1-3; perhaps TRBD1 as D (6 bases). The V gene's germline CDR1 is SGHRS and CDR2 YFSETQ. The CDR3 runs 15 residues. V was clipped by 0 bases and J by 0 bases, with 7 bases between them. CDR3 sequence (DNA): TGCGCCAGCAGCTTGGACAGGGTCTCTGGAAACACCATATATTTT. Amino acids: CASSLDRVSGNTIYF.

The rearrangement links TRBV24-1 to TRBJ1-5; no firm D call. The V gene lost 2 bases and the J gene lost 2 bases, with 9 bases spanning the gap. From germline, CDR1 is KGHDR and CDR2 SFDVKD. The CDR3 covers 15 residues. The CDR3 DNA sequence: TGTGCCACCAGTGATTCCTCCTGGGGCAATCAGCCCCAGCATTTT. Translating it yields CATSDSSWGNQPQHF.

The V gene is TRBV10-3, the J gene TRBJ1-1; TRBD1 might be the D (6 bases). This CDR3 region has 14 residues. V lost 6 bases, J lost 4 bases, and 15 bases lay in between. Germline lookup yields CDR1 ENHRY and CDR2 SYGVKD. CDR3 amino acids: CAIRPGTGTTEAFF. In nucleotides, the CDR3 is TGTGCCATCAGACCGGGTACAGGGACCACTGAAGCTTTCTTT.

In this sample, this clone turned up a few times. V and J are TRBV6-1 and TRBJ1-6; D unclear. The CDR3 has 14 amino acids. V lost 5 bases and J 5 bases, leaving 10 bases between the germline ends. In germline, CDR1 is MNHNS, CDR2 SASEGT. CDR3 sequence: CASSSPGNNSPLHF. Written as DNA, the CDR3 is TGTGCCAGCAGTTCCCCGGGAAATAATTCACCCCTCCACTTT.

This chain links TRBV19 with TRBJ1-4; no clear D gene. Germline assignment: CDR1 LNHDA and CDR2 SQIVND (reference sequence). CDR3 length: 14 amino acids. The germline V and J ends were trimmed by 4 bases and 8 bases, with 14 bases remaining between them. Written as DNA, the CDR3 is TGTGCCAGTAGTAGACGGGGATCTGAAGAAAAACTGTTTTTT. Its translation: CASSRRGSEEKLFF.

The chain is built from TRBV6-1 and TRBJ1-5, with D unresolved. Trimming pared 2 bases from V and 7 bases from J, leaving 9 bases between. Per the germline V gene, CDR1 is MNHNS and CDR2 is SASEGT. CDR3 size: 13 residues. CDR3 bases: TGTGCCAGCAGTGAACTTACAATCCAGCCCCAGCATTTT. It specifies CASSELTIQPQHF.

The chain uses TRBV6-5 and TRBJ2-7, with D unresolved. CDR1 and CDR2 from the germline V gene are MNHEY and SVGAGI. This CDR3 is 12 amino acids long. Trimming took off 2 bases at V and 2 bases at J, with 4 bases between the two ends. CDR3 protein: CASSYRAYEQYF. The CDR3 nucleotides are TGTGCCAGCAGTTACAGGGCCTACGAGCAGTACTTC.

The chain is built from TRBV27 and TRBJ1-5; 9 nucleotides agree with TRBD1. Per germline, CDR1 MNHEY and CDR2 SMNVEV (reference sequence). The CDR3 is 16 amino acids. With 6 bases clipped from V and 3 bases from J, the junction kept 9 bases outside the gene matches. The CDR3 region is CASSGGTGFSNQPQHF. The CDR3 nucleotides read TGTGCCAGCAGCGGTGGGACAGGGTTTTCCAATCAGCCCCAGCATTTT.

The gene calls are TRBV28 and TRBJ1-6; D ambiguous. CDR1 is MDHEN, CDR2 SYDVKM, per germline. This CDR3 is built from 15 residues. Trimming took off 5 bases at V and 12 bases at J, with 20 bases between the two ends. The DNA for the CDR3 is TGTGCCAGCAGTAACGCCCAAAGTTCCAGGAGACCCCTCCACTTT. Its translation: CASSNAQSSRRPLHF.

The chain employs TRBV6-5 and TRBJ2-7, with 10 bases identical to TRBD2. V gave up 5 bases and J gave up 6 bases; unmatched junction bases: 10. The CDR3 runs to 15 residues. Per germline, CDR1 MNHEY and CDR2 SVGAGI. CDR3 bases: TGTGCCAGCAGTCTAGCGGGAGATTTCCCAGGCGAGCAGTACTTC. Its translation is CASSLAGDFPGEQYF.

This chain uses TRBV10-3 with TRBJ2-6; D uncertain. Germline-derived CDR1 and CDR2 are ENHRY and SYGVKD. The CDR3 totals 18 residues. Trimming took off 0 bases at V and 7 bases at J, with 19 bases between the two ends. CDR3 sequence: CAISESALNILGANVLTF. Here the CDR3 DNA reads TGTGCCATCAGTGAGTCGGCCCTAAACATTTTGGGCGCCAACGTCCTGACTTTC.

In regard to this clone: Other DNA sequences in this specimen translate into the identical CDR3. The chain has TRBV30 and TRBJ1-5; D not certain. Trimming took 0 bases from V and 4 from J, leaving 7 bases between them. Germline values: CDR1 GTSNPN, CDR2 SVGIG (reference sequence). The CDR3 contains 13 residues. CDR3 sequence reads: CAWSVRGNQPQHF. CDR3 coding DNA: TGTGCCTGGAGTGTACGGGGAAATCAGCCCCAGCATTTT.

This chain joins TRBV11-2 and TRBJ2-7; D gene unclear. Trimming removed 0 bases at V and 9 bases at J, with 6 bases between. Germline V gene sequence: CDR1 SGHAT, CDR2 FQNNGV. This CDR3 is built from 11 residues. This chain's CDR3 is CASSLDGRQYF. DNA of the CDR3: TGTGCCAGCAGCTTAGATGGCAGGCAGTACTTC.

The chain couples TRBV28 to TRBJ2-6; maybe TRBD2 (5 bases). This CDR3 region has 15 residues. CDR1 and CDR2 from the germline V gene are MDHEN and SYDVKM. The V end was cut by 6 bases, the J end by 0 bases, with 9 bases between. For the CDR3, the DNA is TGTGCCAGCAGCCGGGCGGGCTCTGGGGCCAACGTCCTGACTTTC. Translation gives CASSRAGSGANVLTF.

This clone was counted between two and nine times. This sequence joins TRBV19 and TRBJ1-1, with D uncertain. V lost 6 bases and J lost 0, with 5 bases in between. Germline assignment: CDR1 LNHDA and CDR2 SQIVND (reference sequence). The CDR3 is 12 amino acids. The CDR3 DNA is TGTGCCAGTAGCTTCCTGAACACTGAAGCTTTCTTT. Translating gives CASSFLNTEAFF.

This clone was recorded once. CDR3 residues: CASNRRDRGSAEAFF. Here the CDR3 DNA reads TGTGCCAGCAACCGAAGGGACAGGGGGTCGGCTGAAGCTTTCTTT. V and J are TRBV6-5 and TRBJ1-1; 11 bases agree with TRBD1. The CDR3 covers 15 residues. From germline, CDR1 is MNHEY and CDR2 SVGAGI. V lost 7 bases and J lost 6; bases outside the gene matches: 10.

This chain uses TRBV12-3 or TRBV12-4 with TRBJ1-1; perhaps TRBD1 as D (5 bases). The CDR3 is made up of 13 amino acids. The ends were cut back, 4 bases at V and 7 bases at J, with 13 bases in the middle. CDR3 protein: CASSSTVQGEAFF. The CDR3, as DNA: TGTGCCAGCAGTTCAACAGTTCAGGGTGAAGCTTTCTTT.

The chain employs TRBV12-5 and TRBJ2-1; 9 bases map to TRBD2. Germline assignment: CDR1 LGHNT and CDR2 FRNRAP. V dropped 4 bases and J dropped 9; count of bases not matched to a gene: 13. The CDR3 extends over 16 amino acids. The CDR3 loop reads CASGSRSGTSSGEQFF. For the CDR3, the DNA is TGTGCTAGTGGTTCAAGGTCCGGGACTAGCTCTGGTGAGCAGTTCTTC. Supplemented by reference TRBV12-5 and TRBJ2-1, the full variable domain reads DARVTQTPRHKVTEMGQEVTMRCQPILGHNTVFWYRQTMMQGLELLAYFRNRAPLDDSGMPKDRFSAEMPDATLATLKIQPSEPRDSAVYFCASGSRSGTSSGEQFFGPGTRLTVL.

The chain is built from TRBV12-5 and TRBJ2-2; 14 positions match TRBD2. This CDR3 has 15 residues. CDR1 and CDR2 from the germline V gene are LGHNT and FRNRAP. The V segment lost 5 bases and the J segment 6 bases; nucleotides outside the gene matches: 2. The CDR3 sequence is CASGQGLAGAGELFF. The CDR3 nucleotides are TGTGCTAGTGGTCAGGGACTAGCGGGAGCCGGGGAGCTGTTTTTT. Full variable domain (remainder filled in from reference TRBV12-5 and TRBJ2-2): DARVTQTPRHKVTEMGQEVTMRCQPILGHNTVFWYRQTMMQGLELLAYFRNRAPLDDSGMPKDRFSAEMPDATLATLKIQPSEPRDSAVYFCASGQGLAGAGELFFGEGSRLTVL.

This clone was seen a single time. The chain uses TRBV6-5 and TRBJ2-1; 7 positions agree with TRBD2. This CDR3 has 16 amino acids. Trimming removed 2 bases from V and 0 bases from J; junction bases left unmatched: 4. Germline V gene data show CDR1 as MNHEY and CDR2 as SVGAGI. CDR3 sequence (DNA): TGTGCCAGCAGTTACGGGGGGGAACTCTCCTACAATGAGCAGTTCTTC. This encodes CASSYGGELSYNEQFF.

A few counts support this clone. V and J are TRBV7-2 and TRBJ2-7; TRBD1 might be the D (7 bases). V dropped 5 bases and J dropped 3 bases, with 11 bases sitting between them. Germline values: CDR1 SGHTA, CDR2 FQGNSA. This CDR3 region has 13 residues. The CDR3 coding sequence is TGTGCCAGCAGCCTGCAGGGGGGCTACGAGCAGTACTTC. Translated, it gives CASSLQGGYEQYF.

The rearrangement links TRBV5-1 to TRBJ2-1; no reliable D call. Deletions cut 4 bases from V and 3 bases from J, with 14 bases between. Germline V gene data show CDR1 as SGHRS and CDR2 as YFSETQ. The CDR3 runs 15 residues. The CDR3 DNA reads TGCGCCAGCAGCGCAAGCGTGACCGACTACAATGAGCAGTTCTTC. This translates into CASSASVTDYNEQFF.

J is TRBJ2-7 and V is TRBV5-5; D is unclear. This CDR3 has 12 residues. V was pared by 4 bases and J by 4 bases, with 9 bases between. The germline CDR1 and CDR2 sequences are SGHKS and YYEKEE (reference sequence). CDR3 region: CASSKIEYEQYF. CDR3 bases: TGTGCCAGCAGCAAAATTGAGTACGAGCAGTACTTC. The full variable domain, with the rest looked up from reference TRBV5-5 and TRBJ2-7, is DAGVTQSPTHLIKTRGQQVTLRCSPISGHKSVSWYQQVLGQGPQFIFQYYEKEERGRGNFPDRFSARQFPNYSSELNVNALLLGDSALYLCASSKIEYEQYFGPGTRLTVT.

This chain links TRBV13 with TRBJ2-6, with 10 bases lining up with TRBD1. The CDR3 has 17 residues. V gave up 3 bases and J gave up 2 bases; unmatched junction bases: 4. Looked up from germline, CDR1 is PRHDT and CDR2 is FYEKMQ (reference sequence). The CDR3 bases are TGTGCCAGCAGCTTTGCCGGGACAGGGGCTGGGGCCAACGTCCTGACTTTC. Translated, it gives CASSFAGTGAGANVLTF.

CDR3 nucleotides: TGTGCCAGCAGCTTAGAACTAGTACCAGGAGGGCAGTATTTT. It codes for CASSLELVPGGQYF. V usage is TRBV7-9 and J usage is TRBJ2-3; tentatively, D is TRBD2 (5 bases). The CDR3 spans 14 residues. From germline, CDR1 is SEHNR and CDR2 FQNEAQ (reference sequence). The V and J ends lost 1 base and 11 bases respectively, with 16 bases between them.

The CDR3 sequence: CATSRDSGAREQYF. As DNA, the CDR3 is TGTGCCACCAGCAGAGATTCTGGAGCGCGGGAGCAGTACTTC. V usage is TRBV15 and J usage is TRBJ2-7; unclear D gene. The V end was cut by 0 bases, the J end by 7 bases, with 13 bases between. The CDR3 is 14 amino acids. Germline V lookup: CDR1 LNHNV, CDR2 YYDKDF (reference sequence).

The chain's CDR3 is CASGRNTQYF. The DNA of the CDR3 is TGTGCCAGCGGAAGGAATACGCAGTATTTT. The chain carries TRBV2 and TRBJ2-3, with unresolved D. Germline lookup yields CDR1 SNHLY and CDR2 FYNNEI. V was trimmed by 8 bases and J by 7 bases, leaving 7 bases between them. The CDR3 length is 10 residues.